This TCR beta chain originates from a study of T cells in localized non-small cell lung cancer. The study, taken as a whole, reports: Adjacent uninvolved lung tissue had the highest T cell clonality, exceeding tumor. In adjacent lung, a median around 55 of the top 100 tumor clones were found. Those with higher blood T cell density had longer overall survival. Sequencing, confined to only one tumor region, leaves heterogeneity possible.

This clone has just one count. The antigen is not known. CDR1 and CDR2 from the germline V gene are MGHRA and YSYEKL. Trimming left V 4 bases short and J 9 bases short, with 7 bases between. The CDR3 loop spans 11 amino acids. Using immunoSEQ multiplex PCR, the repertoire was profiled, and TCRdb retains in-frame clones only, with some absent. This table has about 33,000 clones, more than 90% appearing once. The rearrangement uses TRBV4-1 and TRBJ2-1; D call uncertain. This specimen consisted of peripheral blood, obtained before any cancer treatment. This TCR derives from a female donor aged 60 or older with stage I lung adenocarcinoma. The CDR3 bases are TGCGCCAGCAGCCTTTTCGCTGAGCAGTTCTTC. Its protein product is CASSLFAEQFF.